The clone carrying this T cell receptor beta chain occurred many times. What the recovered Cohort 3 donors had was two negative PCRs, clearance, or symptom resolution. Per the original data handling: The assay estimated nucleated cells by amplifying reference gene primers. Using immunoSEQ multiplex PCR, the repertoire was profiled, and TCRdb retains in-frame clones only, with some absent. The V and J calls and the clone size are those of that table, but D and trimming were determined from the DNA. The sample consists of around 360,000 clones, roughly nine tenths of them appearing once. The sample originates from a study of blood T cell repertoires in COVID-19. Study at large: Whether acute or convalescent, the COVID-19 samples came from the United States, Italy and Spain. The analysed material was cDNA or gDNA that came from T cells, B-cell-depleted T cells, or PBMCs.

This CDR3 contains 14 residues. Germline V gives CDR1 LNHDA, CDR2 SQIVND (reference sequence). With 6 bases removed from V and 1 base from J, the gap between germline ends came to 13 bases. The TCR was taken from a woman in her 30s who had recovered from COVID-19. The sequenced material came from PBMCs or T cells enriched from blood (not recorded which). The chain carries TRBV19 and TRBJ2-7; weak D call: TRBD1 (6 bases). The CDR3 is CASSVGTNSYEQYF. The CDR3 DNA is TGTGCCAGTAGCGTAGGGACAAATTCCTACGAGCAGTACTTC.